There are a few counts of the clone carrying this T cell receptor beta chain. Germline values: CDR1 SGHRS, CDR2 YFSETQ. V dropped 0 bases and J dropped 4 bases, with 13 bases sitting between them. This CDR3 has 15 amino acids. The sample comes from a study of blood T cell repertoires in COVID-19. Some clones are missing from TCRdb's copy, which holds only in-frame ones; the method was immunoSEQ multiplex PCR. The table lists approximately 170,000 clones, approximately 80% of them singletons. Sequencing used PBMCs or T cells enriched from blood (not recorded which). The receptor was derived from a man aged 40-49 years who had recovered from COVID-19. The chain carries TRBV5-1 and TRBJ1-2; D is unresolved. CDR3 sequence reads: CASSLEGAGFYGYTF. CDR3 nucleotides: TGCGCCAGCAGCTTGGAAGGAGCTGGGTTCTATGGCTACACCTTC.